What follows are 28 T cell receptor beta chains derived from one specimen sequenced in a study of cytomegalovirus exposure and HLA in healthy donors. The PCR had 60 Vbeta and 13 Jbeta primers. The table came from immunoSEQ multiplex PCR; TCRdb's copy has only in-frame clones and leaves some out. The top ten clones hold around 2.5% of a sample with 140,000 to 150,000 clones, approximately 80% of them seen once. Sequences were obtained from PBMCs. Receptors originate from a woman aged 18-29 years in good health and CMV-seropositive.

The chain links TRBV29-1 to TRBJ2-3; TRBD2 aligns across 8 bases. V lost 5 bases to trimming and J lost 2 bases; unmatched junction nucleotides: 6. Germline loops: CDR1 SQVTM, CDR2 ANQGSEA. CDR3 size: 14 residues. Here the CDR3 reads CSVRRGAATDTQYF. Written as DNA, the CDR3 is TGCAGCGTTCGGCGGGGGGCCGCCACAGATACGCAGTATTTT.

This clone was recorded a few times. This sequence joins TRBV5-1 and TRBJ1-1; TRBD1 aligns across 9 bases. Germline values: CDR1 SGHRS, CDR2 YFSETQ. The trim removed 0 bases at V and 6 bases at J, leaving 18 bases unmatched. The CDR3 length is 19 residues. The CDR3 loop reads CASSLDGQGHGGFGAEAFF. CDR3 nucleotide sequence: TGCGCCAGCAGCTTGGATGGACAGGGGCATGGGGGCTTCGGGGCTGAAGCTTTCTTT.

The V and J genes are TRBV5-6 and TRBJ1-1, with TRBD1 identical over 9 bases. CDR1 is SGHDT, CDR2 YYEEEE, per germline. The CDR3 has 16 amino acids. V lost 3 bases, J lost 0 bases, and 6 bases stayed unmatched. CDR3 coding DNA: TGTGCCAGCAGCTGGGGGGACAGGGCCATGAACACTGAAGCTTTCTTT. Residues: CASSWGDRAMNTEAFF. Looking up the rest from reference TRBV5-6 and TRBJ1-1 gives the full variable domain: DAGVTQSPTHLIKTRGQQVTLRCSPKSGHDTVSWYQQALGQGPQFIFQYYEEEERQRGNFPDRFSGHQFPNYSSELNVNALLLGDSALYLCASSWGDRAMNTEAFFGQGTRLTVV.

This clone was seen just once. The chain joins TRBV15 to TRBJ2-2; no clear D. This CDR3 has 14 amino acids. Germline-derived CDR1 and CDR2 are LNHNV and YYDKDF (reference sequence). The V end was cut by 3 bases, the J end by 1 base, with 6 bases between. This CDR3 reads CATSSRRNTGELFF. Here the CDR3 DNA reads TGTGCCACCAGCAGCCGGAGGAACACCGGGGAGCTGTTTTTT. Looking up the rest from reference TRBV15 and TRBJ2-2 gives the full variable domain: DAMVIQNPRYQVTQFGKPVTLSCSQTLNHNVMYWYQQKSSQAPKLLFHYYDKDFNNEADTPDNFQSRRPNTSFCFLDIRSPGLGDTAMYLCATSSRRNTGELFFGEGSRLTVL.

The chain combines TRBV7-2 with TRBJ2-5; 9 positions agree with TRBD2. Germline CDR1 SGHTA, CDR2 FQGNSA. The CDR3 spans 16 residues. V was clipped by 5 bases and J by 5 bases; unmatched bases: 12. The CDR3 nucleotides read TGTGCCAGCAGCCCGTTACCGGGACTAGCAGCGGAGACCCAGTACTTC. It is translated as CASSPLPGLAAETQYF.

The chain couples TRBV28 to TRBJ1-4, with TRBD1 identical over 7 bases. Germline trimming cut 8 bases from V and 7 bases from J; bases unmatched to any gene: 7. The CDR3 has 13 amino acids. Germline assignment: CDR1 MDHEN and CDR2 SYDVKM. Written as DNA, the CDR3 is TGTGCCAGCTATCGACAGGGCTCTGAAAAACTGTTTTTT. Translated, it gives CASYRQGSEKLFF.

The rearrangement links TRBV10-3 to TRBJ2-2, with TRBD2 matching over 16 bases. The CDR3 sequence is 21 residues long. From germline, CDR1 is ENHRY and CDR2 SYGVKD. Trimming took 2 bases from V and 1 from J; bases not matched to a gene: 10. The CDR3 here is CAISEPPGLAGGRRNTGELFF. CDR3 in DNA: TGTGCCATCAGTGAGCCCCCGGGACTAGCGGGGGGGCGGAGGAACACCGGGGAGCTGTTTTTT.

V and J are TRBV6-1 and TRBJ1-5, with 7 bases matching TRBD1. The CDR3 covers 17 residues. Trimming cost V 4 bases and J 1 base; bases outside gene matches: 10. The germline CDR1 and CDR2 sequences are MNHNS and SASEGT. The CDR3 reads CASSGRTGIQSNQPQHF. The CDR3 DNA reads TGTGCCAGCAGTGGGAGGACAGGCATACAAAGCAATCAGCCCCAGCATTTT.

The rearrangement joins TRBV7-9 to TRBJ2-2; TRBD2 aligns across 9 bases. Germline lookup yields CDR1 SEHNR and CDR2 FQNEAQ (reference sequence). The CDR3 has 15 residues. Trimming at V came to 10 bases and at J to 3 bases, leaving 9 bases not matched to a gene. In DNA form, the CDR3 reads TGTGCCACCCAGGGAGCTAGCGGGGACACCGGGGAGCTGTTTTTT. It yields the protein CATQGASGDTGELFF.

The chain links TRBV6-1 to TRBJ2-1; 11 bases align to TRBD1. Germline V gene lookup returns CDR1 MNHNS and CDR2 SASEGT. This CDR3 region has 15 residues. V was clipped by 6 bases and J by 5 bases; unmatched bases: 6. CDR3: CASSEGQGGNNEQFF. CDR3 sequence (DNA): TGTGCCAGCAGCGAGGGACAGGGGGGAAACAATGAGCAGTTCTTC.

The chain is built from TRBV19 and TRBJ1-1; 8 nucleotides align to TRBD1. V trimming: 2 bases; J trimming: 3 bases; junction bases outside the gene matches: 5. Germline CDR1 LNHDA, CDR2 SQIVND (reference sequence). This CDR3 comprises 15 residues. The CDR3 region has the DNA TGTGCCAGTAGTATATTGGGGACAGGATACACTGAAGCTTTCTTT. It specifies CASSILGTGYTEAFF.

This rearrangement joins TRBV11-2 to TRBJ1-1, with D tentatively TRBD1 (5 bases). V lost 8 bases and J lost 4, with 17 bases in between. CDR3 length: 14 amino acids. Germline V lookup: CDR1 SGHAT, CDR2 FQNNGV. CDR3 nucleotides: TGTGCCAGCTCCATGGGGGGGGTTGGCACTGAAGCTTTCTTT. It is translated as CASSMGGVGTEAFF.

This clone was recorded a few times. The J gene is TRBJ1-5, the V gene TRBV28, with D hard to call. V gave up 2 bases and J gave up 9 bases, with 8 bases separating them. The V gene's germline CDR1 is MDHEN and CDR2 SYDVKM. The CDR3 is 12 residues long. The CDR3 here is CASSLEARPQHF. The CDR3 DNA is TGTGCCAGCAGTTTAGAAGCGAGGCCCCAGCATTTT.

The V gene is TRBV21-1, the J gene TRBJ1-1; the DNA was not used to check the table's D call, TRBD1. TRBV21-1 is given as a pseudogene. The CDR3 loop spans 18 amino acids. In nucleotides, the CDR3 is TGTGCCAGCAGCAACACCGGGACACCTCCGAACCTACACACTGAAGCTTTCTTT. Amino acids: CASSNTGTPPNLHTEAFF.

The chain carries TRBV7-8 and TRBJ2-1, with D possibly being TRBD2 (7 bases). This CDR3 contains 17 residues. The V and J ends lost 5 bases and 3 bases respectively, with 20 bases between them. Germline V gives CDR1 SGHVS, CDR2 FQNEAQ. Written as DNA, the CDR3 is TGTGCCAGCAGCCGTGGGACGGCGGGGGCCCTCTACAATGAGCAGTTCTTC. Amino acids: CASSRGTAGALYNEQFF.

The chain uses TRBV5-4 and TRBJ1-1, with 8 bases identical to TRBD1. Germline values: CDR1 SGHNT, CDR2 YYREEE (reference sequence). V shed 4 bases and J 1 base; nucleotides not matched to a gene: 6. The length of the CDR3 is 15 residues. CDR3 bases: TGTGCCAGCAGCCTCGACAGGGGCACGAACACTGAAGCTTTCTTT. Encoded protein: CASSLDRGTNTEAFF. The whole variable domain, remainder taken from reference TRBV5-4 and TRBJ1-1, is ETGVTQSPTHLIKTRGQQVTLRCSSQSGHNTVSWYQQALGQGPQFIFQYYREEENGRGNFPPRFSGLQFPNYSSELNVNALELDDSALYLCASSLDRGTNTEAFFGQGTRLTVV.

The chain employs TRBV19 and TRBJ1-1; possibly TRBD1 for D (6 bases). The CDR3 is made up of 13 amino acids. Germline lookup yields CDR1 LNHDA and CDR2 SQIVND (reference sequence). The germline V and J ends were trimmed by 6 bases and 7 bases, with 15 bases remaining between them. CDR3 region: CASRHREGVEAFF. The CDR3 nucleotides read TGTGCCAGTAGACACAGGGAAGGGGTTGAAGCTTTCTTT. The full variable domain, rest sourced from reference TRBV19 and TRBJ1-1, is DGGITQSPKYLFRKEGQNVTLSCEQNLNHDAMYWYRQDPGQGLRLIYYSQIVNDFQKGDIAEGYSVSREKKESFPLTVTSAQKNPTAFYLCASRHREGVEAFFGQGTRLTVV.

The chain is built from TRBV9 and TRBJ1-3; the match to TRBD1 covers 10 bases. Germline-derived CDR1 and CDR2 are SGDLS and YYNGEE. V shed 2 bases and J 8 bases; nucleotides not matched to a gene: 7. This CDR3 contains 15 residues. CDR3 DNA: TGTGCCAGCAGCGTCGCCGGGACAGGGGTTGACACCATATATTTT. It encodes CASSVAGTGVDTIYF.

The chain links TRBV18 to TRBJ1-6, with TRBD1 as a possible D gene (6 bases). Germline V gives CDR1 KGHSH, CDR2 LQKENI. The CDR3 is made up of 14 amino acids. V was pared by 4 bases and J by 10 bases, with 14 bases between. The DNA for the CDR3 is TGTGCCAGCTCACGTCAGGGGAGGGGCTCACCCCTCCACTTT. Protein: CASSRQGRGSPLHF. Using reference TRBV18 and TRBJ1-6 for the parts outside the CDR3, the full variable domain is NAGVMQNPRHLVRRRGQEARLRCSPMKGHSHVYWYRQLPEEGLKFMVYLQKENIIDESGMPKERFSAEFPKEGPSILRIQQVVRGDSAAYFCASSRQGRGSPLHFGNGTRLTVT.

A few counts support this clone. The rearrangement links TRBV18 to TRBJ2-3; D is perhaps TRBD2 (7 bases). Trimming removed 3 bases from V and 4 bases from J, with 23 bases in between. This CDR3 is built from 18 residues. Germline V gene lookup returns CDR1 KGHSH and CDR2 LQKENI. The chain's CDR3 is CASSPFPQGGANSDTQYF. CDR3 sequence (DNA): TGTGCCAGCTCACCCTTCCCTCAAGGGGGGGCGAATTCAGATACGCAGTATTTT.

This clone was observed once. The chain combines TRBV5-6 with TRBJ2-5; weak D call: TRBD1 (5 bases). Germline CDR1 reads SGHDT; CDR2 reads YYEEEE. V was trimmed by 0 bases and J by 4 bases, leaving 19 bases between them. The CDR3 sequence is 17 residues long. In DNA form, the CDR3 reads TGTGCCAGCAGCTTGGACCAGGGTAGGGCAAGCTTAGAGACCCAGTACTTC. As protein: CASSLDQGRASLETQYF.

V usage is TRBV5-4 and J usage is TRBJ1-3; D remains unclear. Trimming removed 2 bases from V and 3 bases from J, with 9 bases in between. Germline V CDR1 and CDR2: SGHNT, YYREEE (reference sequence). CDR3 length equals 14 residues. DNA for the CDR3: TGTGCCAGCAGCTTTTCAGGTTATGGAAACACCATATATTTT. Protein: CASSFSGYGNTIYF.

On this clone: This CDR3 is also generated by other DNA sequences in the sample. J is TRBJ2-7 and V is TRBV6-5, with TRBD2 matching 10 bases. Germline CDR1 is MNHEY and CDR2 is SVGAGI. V was pared by 5 bases and J by 3 bases, with 4 bases of the junction left unmatched. CDR3 length: 14 amino acids. CDR3 DNA sequence: TGTGCCAGCAGTCTTTCTAGCGGGGGCTACGAGCAGTACTTC. Translated, it gives CASSLSSGGYEQYF.

The gene calls are TRBV15 and TRBJ1-3, with 9 bases lining up with TRBD1. CDR1 is LNHNV, CDR2 YYDKDF, per germline (reference sequence). The trim removed 7 bases at V and 6 bases at J, leaving 4 bases unmatched. The CDR3 spans 13 residues. CDR3 loop: CATTTGGENTIYF. The CDR3 bases are TGTGCCACCACTACAGGGGGCGAAAACACCATATATTTT.

The rearrangement joins TRBV4-1 to TRBJ2-5; tentatively, D is TRBD1 (7 bases). CDR3 length: 16 amino acids. From germline, CDR1 is MGHRA and CDR2 YSYEKL. The V end was cut by 4 bases, the J end by 5 bases, with 20 bases between. The CDR3, as DNA: TGCGCCAGCAGCCGAGAGGGACAGTGGGACTTGGAGACCCAGTACTTC. Translated, it gives CASSREGQWDLETQYF.

Only a few counts were recorded for this clone. V is TRBV10-3 and J is TRBJ2-7, with 9 bases matching TRBD2. The germline V gene encodes CDR1 ENHRY and CDR2 SYGVKD. With V trimmed by 4 bases and J by 7 bases, 8 bases remained unmatched. The CDR3 sequence is 14 residues long. The CDR3, as DNA: TGTGCCATCAGTGGGGGCGGGAGGGCTCCTGAGCAGTACTTC. Translation: CAISGGGRAPEQYF.

In the case of this clone: The same CDR3 is also encoded by other DNA sequences in this sample. The chain couples TRBV5-1 to TRBJ1-1, with 12 nucleotides matching TRBD1. V lost 0 bases, J lost 4 bases, and 1 base stayed unmatched. This CDR3 region has 15 residues. Germline lookup yields CDR1 SGHRS and CDR2 YFSETQ. Here the CDR3 DNA reads TGCGCCAGCAGCTTGGGGGACAGGGGGCGCACTGAAGCTTTCTTT. Amino acids: CASSLGDRGRTEAFF. Based on the CDR3 plus reference TRBV5-1 and TRBJ1-1, the full variable domain is KAGVTQTPRYLIKTRGQQVTLSCSPISGHRSVSWYQQTPGQGLQFLFEYFSETQRNKGNFPGRFSGRQFSNSRSEMNVSTLELGDSALYLCASSLGDRGRTEAFFGQGTRLTVV.

The table lists this clone with a count of one. This rearrangement joins TRBV10-2 to TRBJ2-7; tentatively, D is TRBD1 (5 bases). Germline values: CDR1 WSHSY, CDR2 SAAADI. V was shortened by 4 bases and J by 5 bases, with 12 bases between the two germline ends. The CDR3 extends over 13 amino acids. CDR3 in amino acids: CASSGVGVHEQYF. CDR3 bases: TGCGCCAGCAGTGGGGTAGGGGTCCACGAGCAGTACTTC.